This TCR beta chain is from a study of cytomegalovirus exposure and HLA in healthy donors. Study results and caveats: Fewer N-insertions (relative to the roughly 670-donor mean) were reportedly seen in an Asian-associated ancestry cluster in a later analysis. The presence/absence work took it that sequencing depth was about the same across donors. In a later analysis, common viral pathogens appeared linked to several of the most significant clusters.

The primer mix had 60 Vbeta and 13 Jbeta primers. Authors' analysis steps: Unique TCR beta chains numbered 80 million to 95 million in a later analysis, with about 11 million shared. Clones were read by immunoSEQ multiplex PCR, and TCRdb kept only the in-frame ones, dropping some. That table supplies the V and J calls and clone size; D and trimming were determined from the DNA. Of tens of thousands of clones in the sample, about 66% were seen once. The CDR3 is made up of 13 amino acids. The trim removed 6 bases at V and 6 bases at J, leaving 11 bases unmatched. CDR1 GTSNPN and CDR2 SVGIG come from the germline V gene (reference sequence). As to this clone: Its antigen is not known.

The TCR comes from a man aged 40-49 years in good health and CMV-seropositive. The chain joins TRBV30 to TRBJ2-7; 7 positions agree with TRBD1. The specimen sequenced was PBMCs. The CDR3 spells CACNDRVPSEQYF. The CDR3 DNA reads TGTGCCTGCAATGACAGGGTTCCCTCCGAGCAGTACTTC.